These 28 T cell receptor beta chains came from one sample sequenced in a study of T cell responses to AZD1222 COVID-19 vaccine. TCRdb's copy holds only in-frame clones and misses some; the assay was immunoSEQ multiplex PCR. Among approximately 77,000 clones listed, more than 85% were seen once. The input for sequencing was peripheral blood, taken 28 days after the second AZD1222 dose. The receptors shown here come from an adult who received the AZD1222 COVID-19 vaccine.

This rearrangement joins TRBV4-1 to TRBJ1-2; 9 nucleotides match TRBD1. J was trimmed by 7 bases and V by 0 bases; bases with no gene match: 3. Germline CDR1 is MGHRA and CDR2 is YSYEKL. This CDR3 region has 14 residues. CDR3: CASSQDRDRAGYTF. CDR3 in DNA: TGCGCCAGCAGCCAAGACAGGGACAGGGCTGGCTACACCTTC.

The V call is TRBV5-6, the J call TRBJ2-1; perhaps D is TRBD1 or TRBD2 (5 bases each). Per the germline V gene, CDR1 is SGHDT and CDR2 is YYEEEE. There are 16 residues in the CDR3. The V gene lost 0 bases and the J gene lost 7 bases, with 17 bases spanning the gap. The CDR3 nucleotides read TGTGCCAGCAGCTTGGCGGGGACGGGCTCAGGGAATGAGCAGTTCTTC. Residues: CASSLAGTGSGNEQFF.

The gene calls are TRBV7-2 and TRBJ2-3; D may be TRBD2 (7 bases). The germline CDR1 and CDR2 sequences are SGHTA and FQGNSA. V lost 4 bases, J lost 2 bases, and 19 bases lay in between. The CDR3 consists of 17 residues. The CDR3 region is CASSYPGGGSLTDTQYF. In DNA, the CDR3 is TGTGCCAGCAGCTACCCTGGGGGCGGGAGTCTCACAGATACGCAGTATTTT.

The chain links TRBV28 to TRBJ2-3; the D is unclear. The germline V and J ends were trimmed by 4 bases and 4 bases, with 12 bases remaining between them. This CDR3 region has 14 residues. Germline V gives CDR1 MDHEN, CDR2 SYDVKM. CDR3 residues: CASSSAIRADTQYF. The DNA for the CDR3 is TGTGCCAGCAGTTCGGCGATTAGGGCAGATACGCAGTATTTT.

The chain joins TRBV28 to TRBJ2-1, with 12 nucleotides matching TRBD2. Germline V lookup: CDR1 MDHEN, CDR2 SYDVKM. Unmatched junction bases numbered 5, after V lost 7 bases and J lost 7 bases. The CDR3 contains 14 residues. The CDR3 coding sequence is TGTGCCAGCACGACTAGCGGGAGTAAAAATGAGCAGTTCTTC. Translation: CASTTSGSKNEQFF. The full variable domain, completed using reference TRBV28 and TRBJ2-1, is DVKVTQSSRYLVKRTGEKVFLECVQDMDHENMFWYRQDPGLGLRLIYFSYDVKMKEKGDIPEGYSVSREKKERFSLILESASTNQTSMYLCASTTSGSKNEQFFGPGTRLTVL.

V is TRBV14 and J is TRBJ2-3, with TRBD1 matching 8 bases. Trimming cost V 4 bases and J 3 bases; bases outside gene matches: 3. Germline loops: CDR1 SGHDN, CDR2 FVKESK. The CDR3 extends over 14 amino acids. In DNA form, the CDR3 reads TGTGCCAGCAGCCGGGGGACAGGTACAGATACGCAGTATTTT. As protein: CASSRGTGTDTQYF.

The rearrangement uses TRBV6-4 and TRBJ2-1; 10 bases are a match to TRBD2. Germline CDR1 MRHNA, CDR2 SNTAGT. The junction had 5 bases not matched to a gene; V was cut back by 5 bases and J by 4 bases. This CDR3 comprises 15 residues. CDR3 bases: TGTGCCAGCAGTCGGGAACTAGCGGGATACAATGAGCAGTTCTTC. It specifies CASSRELAGYNEQFF.

This rearrangement joins TRBV6-5 to TRBJ1-1, with 7 bases matching TRBD1. Per germline, CDR1 MNHEY and CDR2 SVGAGI. The length of the CDR3 is 15 residues. J was trimmed by 1 base and V by 2 bases; bases with no gene match: 4. The CDR3 DNA reads TGTGCCAGCAGTTACACCTCAGGGGGGAACACTGAAGCTTTCTTT. Translation gives CASSYTSGGNTEAFF.

The chain has TRBV10-3 and TRBJ1-4, with a weak D call TRBD1 (5 bases). Trimming stripped 7 bases from V and 6 bases from J, with 12 bases between. Germline CDR1 ENHRY, CDR2 SYGVKD. The CDR3 runs to 13 residues. The CDR3 bases are TGTGCCATCAAGGGAGGGGCAGATGAAAAACTGTTTTTT. It specifies CAIKGGADEKLFF.

The chain recombines TRBV9 with TRBJ1-6; D unresolved. Germline V gene lookup returns CDR1 SGDLS and CDR2 YYNGEE. The ends were cut back, 4 bases at V and 0 bases at J, with 14 bases in the middle. The CDR3 extends over 17 amino acids. In DNA, the CDR3 is TGTGCCAGCAGCCCTCTTCCCATGGGCTCCTATAATTCACCCCTCCACTTT. This codes for CASSPLPMGSYNSPLHF.

The V gene is TRBV7-9, the J gene TRBJ2-7; weak D call: TRBD2 (7 bases). The V and J ends lost 6 bases and 4 bases respectively, with 13 bases between them. Germline-derived CDR1 and CDR2 are SEHNR and FQNEAQ (reference sequence). The CDR3 runs 13 residues. The CDR3 DNA follows: TGTGCCAGCAGGGGGGGGCTCCATTACGAGCAGTACTTC. Protein product: CASRGGLHYEQYF.

The gene calls are TRBV19 and TRBJ2-7; D might be TRBD1 (5 bases). The V end lost 5 bases, the J end lost 9 bases, and 17 bases lay between the germline ends. The CDR3 totals 13 residues. The germline V gene has CDR1 LNHDA and CDR2 SQIVND (reference sequence). The DNA for the CDR3 is TGTGCCAGTAGTCAACTAAGCGCTGGGGCGCAGTACTTC. Its translation: CASSQLSAGAQYF.

This chain joins TRBV10-3 and TRBJ1-6; 10 nucleotides agree with TRBD1. The CDR3 contains 17 residues. The junction had 12 bases not matched to a gene; V was cut back by 3 bases and J by 10 bases. CDR1 is ENHRY, CDR2 SYGVKD, per germline. CDR3 loop: CAISESLPGTGVSPLHF. The DNA for the CDR3 is TGTGCCATCAGTGAATCTCTCCCCGGGACAGGGGTCTCACCCCTCCACTTT.

The CDR3 region has the DNA TGTGCCAGCAGGGGTGCCAGGAACACTGAAGCTTTCTTT. Protein: CASRGARNTEAFF. The chain employs TRBV28 and TRBJ1-1; D call uncertain. Germline CDR1 reads MDHEN; CDR2 reads SYDVKM. The V end was cut by 6 bases, the J end by 1 base, with 9 bases between. CDR3 size: 13 residues.

The V call is TRBV2, the J call TRBJ2-5; the D gene is possibly TRBD2 (5 bases). There are 15 residues in the CDR3. Trimming left V 2 bases short and J 5 bases short, with 15 bases between. In germline, CDR1 is SNHLY, CDR2 FYNNEI. CDR3: CASSETRAKGETQYF. CDR3 bases: TGTGCCAGCAGTGAAACGCGGGCGAAAGGGGAGACCCAGTACTTC.

The chain is built from TRBV10-1 and TRBJ2-1; either TRBD1 or TRBD2 may supply D (5 bases each). The ends were cut back, 3 bases at V and 0 bases at J, with 12 bases in the middle. The CDR3 is made up of 16 amino acids. Germline V gives CDR1 WNHNN, CDR2 SYGVQD (reference sequence). The CDR3 region is CASSEPGTNSYNEQFF. In nucleotides, the CDR3 is TGCGCCAGCAGTGAACCAGGGACGAACTCCTACAATGAGCAGTTCTTC.

V usage is TRBV12-5 and J usage is TRBJ1-5; D remains unclear. Germline assignment: CDR1 LGHNT and CDR2 FRNRAP. Trimming pared 5 bases from V and 9 bases from J, leaving 11 bases between. The CDR3 extends over 12 amino acids. The CDR3 nucleotides read TGTGCTAGTGGTATACCTCTGGGGCCCCAGCATTTT. Amino acids: CASGIPLGPQHF.

This clone has just one count. This CDR3 reads CSVALRVVGEAFF. CDR3 DNA sequence: TGCAGCGTTGCCCTCCGGGTCGTTGGAGAAGCTTTCTTT. The chain links TRBV29-1 to TRBJ1-1, with D uncertain. With 4 bases removed from V and 8 bases from J, the gap between germline ends came to 17 bases. Germline V CDR1 and CDR2: SQVTM, ANQGSEA. The CDR3 totals 13 residues.

The chain combines TRBV24-1 with TRBJ2-3; 11 nucleotides agree with TRBD2. The CDR3 loop spans 17 amino acids. The germline V gene encodes CDR1 KGHDR and CDR2 SFDVKD. Losses at the gene ends were 4 bases for V and 4 bases for J; bases not matched to a gene: 9. CDR3 region: CATSDRPPSGRPDTQYF. The CDR3 coding sequence is TGTGCCACCAGTGACCGCCCCCCTAGCGGGAGGCCAGATACGCAGTATTTT.

The CDR3 spells CASSNTGQNSPLHF. CDR3 DNA sequence: TGTGCCAGTAGTAACACAGGACAAAATTCACCCCTCCACTTT. The J gene is TRBJ1-6, the V gene TRBV19; possibly TRBD1 for D (5 bases). Germline V gene lookup returns CDR1 LNHDA and CDR2 SQIVND (reference sequence). This CDR3 has 14 residues. Trimming took off 4 bases at V and 7 bases at J, with 11 bases between the two ends.

This chain links TRBV7-6 with TRBJ1-4; the D is unclear. The germline V and J ends were trimmed by 1 base and 6 bases, with 15 bases remaining between them. This CDR3 region has 16 residues. Germline CDR1 reads SGHVS; CDR2 reads FNYEAQ. For the CDR3, the DNA is TGTGCCAGCAGCTTAGGATTGGGCTACGGGGATGAAAAACTGTTTTTT. Translated: CASSLGLGYGDEKLFF. Looking up the rest from reference TRBV7-6 and TRBJ1-4 gives the full variable domain: GAGVSQSPRYKVTKRGQDVALRCDPISGHVSLYWYRQALGQGPEFLTYFNYEAQQDKSGLPNDRFSAERPEGSISTLTIQRTEQRDSAMYRCASSLGLGYGDEKLFFGSGTQLSVL.

The chain has TRBV4-1 and TRBJ1-2, with a weak D call TRBD1 (5 bases). The CDR3 runs 15 residues. Germline CDR1 MGHRA, CDR2 YSYEKL. The V gene lost 0 bases and the J gene lost 5 bases, with 13 bases spanning the gap. The CDR3 coding sequence is TGCGCCAGCAGCCAAGATCAGGGATCCCCTTATGGCTACACCTTC. This gives the protein CASSQDQGSPYGYTF.

The V gene is TRBV9, the J gene TRBJ1-2; maybe TRBD1 (6 bases). Trimming removed 0 bases from V and 5 bases from J, with 14 bases in between. CDR1 and CDR2 (germline): SGDLS, YYNGEE. The CDR3 loop spans 15 amino acids. The CDR3 loop reads CASSVGGQIGYGYTF. The CDR3 bases are TGTGCCAGCAGCGTAGGGGGGCAGATAGGGTATGGCTACACCTTC.

The chain carries TRBV19 and TRBJ2-7; 7 nucleotides line up with TRBD2. Germline V gene lookup returns CDR1 LNHDA and CDR2 SQIVND (reference sequence). The junction had 7 bases not matched to a gene; V was cut back by 10 bases and J by 4 bases. The CDR3 is 12 amino acids. The CDR3 bases are TGTGCCACCCCTTGGGGGGGTTACGAGCAGTACTTC. Protein product: CATPWGGYEQYF.

The gene calls are TRBV27 and TRBJ2-5; 8 nucleotides align to TRBD2. CDR1 and CDR2 from the germline V gene are MNHEY and SMNVEV (reference sequence). The V segment lost 2 bases and the J segment 5 bases; nucleotides outside the gene matches: 10. The CDR3 is made up of 16 amino acids. Here the CDR3 DNA reads TGTGCCAGCAGTTTAGAGGTCGGGAGGGCTGGGGAGACCCAGTACTTC. This translates into CASSLEVGRAGETQYF.

The chain uses TRBV30 and TRBJ1-4; 10 nucleotides align to TRBD1. Germline CDR1 reads GTSNPN; CDR2 reads SVGIG (reference sequence). CDR3 length: 14 amino acids. The CDR3 loop reads CAPGQGVVNEKLFF. The CDR3 DNA reads as TGTGCTCCCGGACAGGGGGTCGTCAATGAAAAACTGTTTTTT.

V is TRBV6-1 and J is TRBJ1-1; D is possibly TRBD1 (5 bases). The ends were cut back, 3 bases at V and 0 bases at J, with 11 bases in the middle. There are 15 residues in the CDR3. The germline gives CDR1 MNHNS, CDR2 SASEGT. The CDR3 region has the DNA TGTGCCAGCAGTGAGATGGGGCAAGTGAACACTGAAGCTTTCTTT. Its translation: CASSEMGQVNTEAFF.

The genes are TRBV28 and TRBJ1-2; D is possibly TRBD1 (5 bases). This CDR3 has 13 residues. V was shortened by 4 bases and J by 4 bases, with 10 bases between the two germline ends. Germline V gene data show CDR1 as MDHEN and CDR2 as SYDVKM. The CDR3 here is CASSYETVYGYTF. CDR3 coding DNA: TGTGCCAGCAGTTACGAGACAGTCTATGGCTACACCTTC.